One and the same sample provided the 18 T cell receptor beta chains below, sequenced in a study of CD8 T cells in Susac syndrome. It was with random hexamers that about 0.45 to 1 ug RNA was reverse transcribed. TCRdb reprocessed the immunoSEQ multiplex PCR reads via MiXCR and lists one record per CDR3 protein. The table has about 80,000 distinct CDR3 sequences, about 91% seen once. The sequenced sample consisted of CD8+ T cells from PBMCs. Receptors were obtained from a human donor with multiple sclerosis.

The chain couples TRBV5-1 to TRBJ2-3, with D unresolved. Per germline, CDR1 SGHRS and CDR2 YFSETQ. Trimming removed 4 bases from V and 4 bases from J, with 10 bases in between. The CDR3 is 13 amino acids. CDR3 residues: CASSPVGADTQYF. As DNA, the CDR3 is TGCGCCAGCAGCCCGGTGGGCGCAGATACGCAGTATTTT.

This chain links TRBV28 with TRBJ1-5, with D tentatively TRBD1 (5 bases). CDR1 is MDHEN and CDR2 is SYDVKM in the germline V gene. The CDR3 runs to 17 residues. V lost 0 bases to trimming and J lost 5 bases, with 17 bases between them. CDR3: CASSLWRLGSGDQPQHF. CDR3 DNA sequence: TGTGCCAGCAGTTTATGGCGGTTAGGTTCGGGGGATCAGCCCCAGCATTTT.

The CDR3 loop is CASSYSDVQYEQYF. DNA of the CDR3: TGTGCCAGCAGTTACTCTGATGTCCAATACGAGCAGTACTTC. V usage is TRBV6-6 and J usage is TRBJ2-7; D gene unclear. Trimming removed 0 bases at V and 4 bases at J, with 10 bases between. Germline V CDR1 and CDR2: MNHNY, SVGAGI (reference sequence). The CDR3 is 14 amino acids.

The chain joins TRBV5-1 to TRBJ2-1; the D gene could be TRBD1 or TRBD2 (6 bases each). This CDR3 is built from 14 residues. Germline V gene lookup returns CDR1 SGHRS and CDR2 YFSETQ. V was clipped by 0 bases and J by 8 bases, with 12 bases between them. The CDR3 spells CASSLVAGEDEQFF. Written as DNA, the CDR3 is TGCGCCAGCAGCTTGGTGGCAGGGGAGGATGAGCAGTTCTTC.

J is TRBJ2-4 and V is TRBV20-1; 14 bases line up with TRBD2. Germline V CDR1 and CDR2: DFQATT, SNEGSKA (reference sequence). V was pared by 1 base and J by 0 bases, with 5 bases of the junction left unmatched. This CDR3 region has 18 residues. CDR3 coding DNA: TGCAGTGCTAGAGGCCAGACTAGCGGGAGGGGAGCCAAAAACATTCAGTACTTC. Amino acid sequence: CSARGQTSGRGAKNIQYF.

V is TRBV19 and J is TRBJ1-1; TRBD1 matches at 10 bases. CDR1 and CDR2 (germline): LNHDA, SQIVND (reference sequence). This CDR3 has 15 residues. Trimming cost V 5 bases and J 4 bases; bases outside gene matches: 7. This chain's CDR3 is CASSFPGQGITEAFF. CDR3 bases: TGTGCCAGTAGTTTCCCGGGACAGGGGATCACTGAAGCTTTCTTT.

The sample holds one count of this clonotype. Here the CDR3 DNA reads TGTGCCAGTAGTATAGGGGGACAGGGGATCGTCTACGAGCAGTACTTC. It translates to CASSIGGQGIVYEQYF. The chain couples TRBV19 to TRBJ2-7, with 10 bases that match TRBD1. Germline assignment: CDR1 LNHDA and CDR2 SQIVND (reference sequence). Trimming removed 1 base from V and 3 bases from J; junction bases left unmatched: 6. CDR3 length: 16 residues.

This sequence joins TRBV27 and TRBJ1-5, with 9 bases matching TRBD1. There are 15 residues in the CDR3. V lost 8 bases and J lost 4; bases outside the gene matches: 9. Germline V gives CDR1 MNHEY, CDR2 SMNVEV (reference sequence). This chain's CDR3 is CASGPTGTGNQPQHF. In DNA, the CDR3 is TGTGCCAGCGGACCTACCGGGACAGGGAATCAGCCCCAGCATTTT.

This chain connects TRBV10-3 to TRBJ2-3; D gene ambiguous. CDR1 is ENHRY and CDR2 is SYGVKD in the germline V gene. V lost 2 bases and J 0 bases, leaving 15 bases between the germline ends. This CDR3 spans 17 amino acids. In DNA form, the CDR3 reads TGTGCCATCAGTGAGCGGAGCCGGTCCTCTAGCACAGATACGCAGTATTTT. Protein product: CAISERSRSSSTDTQYF.

The CDR3 DNA reads TGTGCCAGCAGCCTCACAGGGGACCCCTACGAGCAGTACTTC. This encodes CASSLTGDPYEQYF. This rearrangement joins TRBV9 to TRBJ2-7; TRBD1 matches 7 bases. This CDR3 is built from 14 residues. The V gene end was trimmed by 4 bases and the J gene end by 2 bases; junction bases not matched to a gene: 6. Germline V gene sequence: CDR1 SGDLS, CDR2 YYNGEE.

The gene calls are TRBV6-5 and TRBJ2-7; 7 bases line up with TRBD1. This CDR3 has 17 amino acids. The V segment lost 3 bases and the J segment 3 bases; nucleotides outside the gene matches: 14. Germline V gives CDR1 MNHEY, CDR2 SVGAGI. In DNA form, the CDR3 reads TGTGCCAGCAGTTATCCCGATCCCGGGACAGTCGACTACGAGCAGTACTTC. Translated: CASSYPDPGTVDYEQYF.

The V and J genes are TRBV20-1 and TRBJ2-7; D might be TRBD1 (6 bases). The CDR3 length is 16 residues. Deletions cut 6 bases from V and 0 bases from J, with 21 bases between. Germline V gene data show CDR1 as DFQATT and CDR2 as SNEGSKA (reference sequence). As DNA, the CDR3 is TGCAGTGCCCCGGACATGGGGGCCACTCTCTCCTACGAGCAGTACTTC. Encoded protein: CSAPDMGATLSYEQYF.

This clonotype was recorded once. This rearrangement joins TRBV20-1 to TRBJ2-7; D is unclear. This CDR3 has 14 residues. V was pared by 5 bases and J by 4 bases, with 18 bases between. The germline gives CDR1 DFQATT, CDR2 SNEGSKA (reference sequence). Here the CDR3 reads CSAVLLGMGYEQYF. CDR3 DNA sequence: TGCAGTGCTGTCCTATTGGGTATGGGGTACGAGCAGTACTTC.

This clonotype has just one count. A junction end diverges from the germline sequence, so it may reflect a read error. The V gene is TRBV2, the J gene TRBJ1-1, with D tentatively TRBD1 (6 bases). Looked up from germline, CDR1 is SNHLY and CDR2 is FYNNEI. The CDR3 has 15 residues. CDR3 bases: TGTGCCAGCAGTCCTTGGGGGGCCACGAACACTGAAGCCTTCTTT. Translated, it gives CASSPWGATNTEAFF.

The chain combines TRBV12-3 or TRBV12-4 with TRBJ2-3; the match to TRBD2 covers 7 bases. V trimming: 3 bases; J trimming: 6 bases; junction bases outside the gene matches: 9. This CDR3 is built from 15 residues. Here the CDR3 reads CASSFNGEGRDTQYF. The CDR3 DNA reads as TGTGCCAGCAGTTTTAACGGGGAGGGTCGGGATACGCAGTATTTT.

The rearrangement uses TRBV2 and TRBJ1-2; no clear D. V dropped 1 base and J dropped 0 bases, with 6 bases sitting between them. From germline, CDR1 is SNHLY and CDR2 FYNNEI. There are 14 residues in the CDR3. The CDR3 coding sequence is TGTGCCAGCAGTGAAGGCCAAACTAACTATGGCTACACCTTC. Its protein product is CASSEGQTNYGYTF. The full variable domain, with the rest looked up from reference TRBV2 and TRBJ1-2, is EPEVTQTPSHQVTQMGQEVILRCVPISNHLYFYWYRQILGQKVEFLVSFYNNEISEKSEIFDDQFSVERPDGSNFTLKIRSTKLEDSAMYFCASSEGQTNYGYTFGSGTRLTVV.

The CDR3 DNA sequence: TGCGCCAGCAGCCAAGTGGCGGGGAATGAGCAGTTCTTC. Translation: CASSQVAGNEQFF. The chain employs TRBV4-3 and TRBJ2-1; the D gene is possibly TRBD2 (6 bases). The CDR3 covers 13 residues. Trimming shortened V by 1 base and J by 7 bases, and 8 bases separated the two germline ends. Looked up from germline, CDR1 is LGHNA and CDR2 is YSLEER.

This chain joins TRBV6-2 or TRBV6-3 and TRBJ2-1, with 8 bases matching TRBD2. V shed 7 bases and J 4 bases; nucleotides not matched to a gene: 12. Germline lookup yields CDR1 MNHEY and CDR2 SVGEGT. The CDR3 spans 16 residues. CDR3 residues: CASTPDAGGLYNEQFF. As DNA, the CDR3 is TGTGCCAGCACCCCCGACGCGGGGGGACTTTACAATGAGCAGTTCTTC.